This T cell receptor beta chain was sequenced for a study of early T cells in non-severe SARS-CoV-2 infection. TCRdb called the 5' RACE reads again in MiXCR, with one record for every CDR3 protein. The table has fewer than 35,000 distinct CDR3 sequences, 5.7% seen once; the top ten hold under 6%. This clonotype was seen ten or more times. From germline, CDR1 is WSHSY and CDR2 SAAADI. The CDR3 is made up of 15 amino acids. The V gene lost 4 bases and the J gene lost 0 bases, with 12 bases spanning the gap. The V and J genes are TRBV10-2 and TRBJ1-1; D is uncertain. The TCR comes from an adult who was a healthcare worker with PCR-confirmed SARS-CoV-2 infection or an uninfected control (not recorded which). Sample: whole blood. The CDR3 here is CASSVRSSMNTEAFF. CDR3 nucleotides: TGCGCCAGCAGTGTACGTAGCTCTATGAACACTGAAGCTTTCTTT.